Listed here are 5 T cell receptor beta chains from one sample, sequenced in a study of blood T cell repertoires in COVID-19. The protocol was immunoSEQ multiplex PCR, while the TCRdb copy is restricted to in-frame clones and leaves out a portion. The sample has about 190,000 clones; roughly four fifths are singletons. The specimen was peripheral blood. Receptor source: a man aged 45-65 years who had recovered from COVID-19.

The chain joins TRBV19 to TRBJ2-2; D unclear. CDR1 is LNHDA, CDR2 SQIVND, per germline (reference sequence). Trimming cost V 3 bases and J 2 bases, with 7 bases left between them. This CDR3 has 14 residues. CDR3 sequence reads: CASSMESNTGELFF. The CDR3 DNA sequence: TGTGCCAGTAGTATGGAGTCCAACACCGGGGAGCTGTTTTTT.

A single count supports this clone. The chain recombines TRBV27 with TRBJ2-7, with D perhaps matching TRBD1 (6 bases). V lost 5 bases to trimming and J lost 6 bases, with 17 bases between them. From germline, CDR1 is MNHEY and CDR2 SMNVEV (reference sequence). The CDR3 is 14 amino acids. The DNA for the CDR3 is TGTGCCAGCAGTCCCGACAGGATAGTTTCCGAGCAGTACTTC. This gives the protein CASSPDRIVSEQYF.

The rearrangement joins TRBV30 to TRBJ2-1; weak D call: TRBD2 (6 bases). Per the germline V gene, CDR1 is GTSNPN and CDR2 is SVGIG (reference sequence). The V end lost 3 bases, the J end lost 3 bases, and 15 bases lay between the germline ends. CDR3 size: 15 residues. CDR3 loop: CAWSVFAGSYNEQFF. The CDR3 bases are TGTGCCTGGAGCGTCTTTGCGGGAAGCTACAATGAGCAGTTCTTC.

The rearrangement joins TRBV11-1 to TRBJ2-1; D call uncertain. Trimming left V 6 bases short and J 5 bases short, with 5 bases between. Germline lookup yields CDR1 SGHAT and CDR2 FQDESV (reference sequence). The CDR3 consists of 11 residues. CDR3 DNA sequence: TGTGCCAGCAGGAGAAACAATGAGCAGTTCTTC. It specifies CASRRNNEQFF.

The chain uses TRBV5-4 and TRBJ2-7; 9 nucleotides match TRBD2. The CDR3 is made up of 16 amino acids. The germline CDR1 and CDR2 sequences are SGHNT and YYREEE (reference sequence). With 9 bases clipped from V and 5 bases from J, the junction kept 18 bases outside the gene matches. CDR3 sequence reads: CATTVGGGLAIDEQYF. The CDR3 DNA reads as TGTGCCACTACGGTAGGCGGTGGACTAGCGATCGACGAGCAGTACTTC.